The 7 T cell receptor beta chains below come from one sample, sequenced in a study of T cells in Graves' hyperthyroidism and ophthalmopathy (dated by TCRdb to between 2018 and 2020). Library preparation used multiplex PCR. Instrument used: Illumina HiSeq 2000. Amplification of TCR beta CDR3 regions was carried out from RNA transcripts. The first round of RT-PCR for the TCR CDR3 was performed with the HTBI primer set and the Qiagen OneStep RT-PCR kit. TCRdb trimmed the raw reads at Q25, called clones with MiXCR and kept productive beta chains. Each record represents a unique CDR3 protein, reported with the most common genes and DNA among its rows. The sample profile shows 490,000 or so distinct CDR3 sequences; 15% to 20% of them were found once. Over 45% of the sample is held by the ten biggest clonotypes. Sequenced material: blood. These TCRs come from a man aged 40-49 years with Graves' ophthalmopathy.

The table lists this clonotype with a few counts. This chain joins TRBV12-3 or TRBV12-4 and TRBJ2-7, with D perhaps TRBD1 (5 bases). The germline V and J ends were trimmed by 6 bases and 2 bases, with 17 bases remaining between them. The CDR3 contains 15 residues. The chain's CDR3 is CASSPTRQRPYEQYF. CDR3 coding DNA: TGTGCCAGCAGCCCGACTCGACAGAGACCCTACGAGCAGTACTTC.

The V call is TRBV12-3 or TRBV12-4, the J call TRBJ2-2, with 10 bases matching TRBD2. Trimming at V came to 7 bases and at J to 6 bases, leaving 11 bases not matched to a gene. CDR3 length: 16 residues. The CDR3 DNA reads as TGTGCCAGCAACCCGAGGGGGCTAGCGGGAGCCGGGGAGCTGTTTTTT. This sequence encodes CASNPRGLAGAGELFF.

This clonotype was seen only once. This rearrangement joins TRBV4-1 to TRBJ2-2; D remains unclear. The CDR3 spans 13 residues. V lost 8 bases, J lost 0 bases, and 7 bases lay in between. Looked up from germline, CDR1 is MGHRA and CDR2 is YSYEKL. The CDR3 sequence: CASEGANTGELFF. The CDR3 region has the DNA TGCGCCAGCGAAGGAGCGAACACCGGGGAGCTGTTTTTT.

V usage is TRBV4-3 and J usage is TRBJ2-2; D unresolved. The CDR3 has 15 residues. CDR1 is LGHNA, CDR2 YSLEER, per germline. With 3 bases removed from V and 5 bases from J, the gap between germline ends came to 13 bases. As DNA, the CDR3 is TGCGCCAGCAGCCAGGAGAGTCTGATTACCGGGGAGCTGTTTTTT. This translates into CASSQESLITGELFF.

This clonotype was found many times. The genes are TRBV12-3 or TRBV12-4 and TRBJ2-1; 11 bases agree with TRBD2. CDR3 size: 16 residues. V shed 5 bases, J shed 7 bases, and the junction held 10 bases outside the gene matches. CDR3 bases: TGTGCCAGCAGTCGCTTCGGGGGACTAGCGGCGAATGAGCAGTTCTTC. It specifies CASSRFGGLAANEQFF.

The rearrangement uses TRBV12-3 or TRBV12-4 and TRBJ2-1; 11 positions agree with TRBD2. The ends lost 2 bases at V and 6 bases at J; junction bases unmatched: 6. The CDR3 consists of 16 residues. The CDR3 is CASSLWLAGGGNEQFF. The CDR3 bases are TGTGCCAGCAGTTTATGGCTAGCGGGAGGCGGCAATGAGCAGTTCTTC.

CDR3 coding DNA: TGTGCCAGCAGCTCGGTCCCGGGACATCACTCTGGGGCCAACGTCCTGACTTTC. Protein: CASSSVPGHHSGANVLTF. V is TRBV7-2 and J is TRBJ2-6; D perhaps matches TRBD1 (6 bases). Per germline, CDR1 SGHTA and CDR2 FQGNSA. The V gene lost 4 bases and the J gene lost 0 bases, with 16 bases spanning the gap. This CDR3 has 18 amino acids.